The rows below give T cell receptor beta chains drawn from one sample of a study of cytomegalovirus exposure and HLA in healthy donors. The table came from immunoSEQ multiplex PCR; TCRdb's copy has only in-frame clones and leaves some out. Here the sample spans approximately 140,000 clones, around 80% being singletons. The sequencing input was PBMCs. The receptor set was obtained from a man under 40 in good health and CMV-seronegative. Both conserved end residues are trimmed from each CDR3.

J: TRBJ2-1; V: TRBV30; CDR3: AWIQVRLAGSNEQF
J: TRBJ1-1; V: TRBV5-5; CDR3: ASSQTGVGTEAF
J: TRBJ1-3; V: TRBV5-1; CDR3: ASRKGLHPSGNTIY
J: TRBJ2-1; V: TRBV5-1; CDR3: ASSLELAGGPNEQF
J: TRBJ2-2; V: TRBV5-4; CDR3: ASSLRPVGATGELF
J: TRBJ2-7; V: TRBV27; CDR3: ASRPGPGGYEQY
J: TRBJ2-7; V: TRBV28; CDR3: ASSLGSTGFSYEQY
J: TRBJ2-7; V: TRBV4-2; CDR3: ASSQEEQIFEQY
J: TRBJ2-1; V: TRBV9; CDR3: ASSGRTSTYNEQF
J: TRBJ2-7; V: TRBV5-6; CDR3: ASSLVGQGIEQY